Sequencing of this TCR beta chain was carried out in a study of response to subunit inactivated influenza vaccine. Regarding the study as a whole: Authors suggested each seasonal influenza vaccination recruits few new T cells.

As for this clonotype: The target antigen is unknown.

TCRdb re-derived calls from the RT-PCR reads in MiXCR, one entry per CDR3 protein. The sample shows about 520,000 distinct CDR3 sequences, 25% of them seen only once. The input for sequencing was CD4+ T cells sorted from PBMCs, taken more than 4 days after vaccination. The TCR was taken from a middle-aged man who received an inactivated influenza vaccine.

CDR3 sequence reads: CASKRDTQETQYF. CDR3 in DNA: TGTGCCAGCAAGAGAGATACCCAAGAGACCCAGTACTTC. V gene TRBV2 combines with J gene TRBJ2-5, with D unresolved. This CDR3 contains 13 residues. The V and J ends lost 7 bases and 1 base respectively, with 10 bases between them. Germline assignment: CDR1 SNHLY and CDR2 FYNNEI.